The clone carrying this TCR beta chain occurred a few times. J was trimmed by 3 bases and V by 7 bases; bases with no gene match: 6. This CDR3 spans 14 amino acids. Germline CDR1 is SNHLY and CDR2 is FYNNEI. Original handling: By means of reference gene primer amplification, nucleated cell counts were estimated. The repertoire was sequenced with immunoSEQ multiplex PCR; TCRdb's copy has only in-frame clones and lacks some. V and J calls and clone size are copied from that table; D and trimming were computed from the DNA. The data hold 25,000 or so clones, with about 87% observed a single time. This record belongs to a study of blood T cell repertoires in COVID-19. Whole-study context: Acute and convalescent COVID-19 samples came from the United States, Italy and Spain. T cells, B-cell-depleted T cells, or PBMCs supplied cDNA or gDNA.

The sequenced material came from peripheral blood. This chain uses TRBV2 with TRBJ1-5; 7 nucleotides line up with TRBD1. This clonotype was sampled from a human donor in a cohort sampled during active COVID-19. DNA for the CDR3: TGTGCCAGCAACCAAGACAGGGACAATCAGCCCCAGCATTTT. Its protein is CASNQDRDNQPQHF.